These T cell receptor beta chains were read from a single sample in a study of cytomegalovirus exposure and HLA in healthy donors. Sequencing was performed with immunoSEQ multiplex PCR; in TCRdb, only in-frame clones are kept and a portion is missing. The profile shows 150,000 or so clones, 65% to 80% of them singletons. Sequenced sample: PBMCs. The receptors were sampled from a man aged 18-30 years in good health and CMV-seronegative. Both conserved end residues are part of each CDR3. D genes are given only for firm matches. Size is omitted from some rows. Given values are once, few, many or a class for expanded clones.

abundance: NA; j_gene: TRBJ1-2; d_gene: NA; v_gene: TRBV2; CDR3nt: TGTGCCAGCAGGCCAATGAAGGGGTTTTGGGGTGGCTACACCTTC; CDR3aa: CASRPMKGFWGGYTF
abundance: NA; j_gene: TRBJ2-6; d_gene: NA; v_gene: TRBV29-1; CDR3nt: TGCAGCGTTGAATCCGGCTCTGGGGCCAACGGCCTGACTTTC; CDR3aa: CSVESGSGANGLTF
abundance: NA; j_gene: TRBJ1-1; d_gene: NA; v_gene: TRBV5-1; CDR3nt: TGCGCCAGCAGCTTGACAGACACTGAAGCTTTCTTT; CDR3aa: CASSLTDTEAFF
abundance: NA; j_gene: TRBJ1-2; d_gene: NA; v_gene: TRBV10-3; CDR3nt: TGTGCCATCAGTGAGTCTGTCGGAGCCTATGGCTACACCTTC; CDR3aa: CAISESVGAYGYTF
abundance: NA; j_gene: TRBJ1-3; d_gene: TRBD1; v_gene: TRBV11-2; CDR3nt: TGTGCCAGCAGCTTAGTTTACAGGGGGACTGGAAACACCATATATTTT; CDR3aa: CASSLVYRGTGNTIYF
abundance: NA; j_gene: TRBJ1-6; d_gene: NA; v_gene: TRBV6-5; CDR3nt: TGTGCCAGCAGTTACGTCGCCGGGAGGAATTCACCCCTCCACTTT; CDR3aa: CASSYVAGRNSPLHF
abundance: NA; j_gene: TRBJ2-1; d_gene: NA; v_gene: TRBV6-5; CDR3nt: TGTGCCAGCACCAAAGGGAGCTCCTACAATGAGCAGTTCTTC; CDR3aa: CASTKGSSYNEQFF
abundance: once; j_gene: TRBJ1-1; d_gene: NA; v_gene: TRBV6-5; CDR3nt: TGTGCCAGCAGTTACTACCGGGGGGCTGAAGCTTTCTTT; CDR3aa: CASSYYRGAEAFF
abundance: NA; j_gene: TRBJ1-1; d_gene: NA; v_gene: TRBV11-2; CDR3nt: TGTGCCAGCAGCCAAACACCGGTATCGGGTGAAGCTTTCTTT; CDR3aa: CASSQTPVSGEAFF
abundance: once; j_gene: TRBJ2-7; d_gene: NA; v_gene: TRBV11-2; CDR3nt: TGTGCCAGCAGCTTAGGGGGGCGAGAATACGAGCAGTACTTC; CDR3aa: CASSLGGREYEQYF
abundance: NA; j_gene: TRBJ1-1; d_gene: TRBD1; v_gene: TRBV9; CDR3nt: TGTGCCAGCAGCGACTACAGGGGCACTGAAGCTTTCTTT; CDR3aa: CASSDYRGTEAFF
abundance: once; j_gene: TRBJ1-1; d_gene: NA; v_gene: TRBV7-9; CDR3nt: TGTGCCAGCAGCGAAGGACAGAGCCCTGAAGCTTTCTTT; CDR3aa: CASSEGQSPEAFF
abundance: NA; j_gene: TRBJ2-3; d_gene: NA; v_gene: TRBV9; CDR3nt: TGTGCCAGCAGCGTGTTGTCAGGATTCACAGATACGCAGTATTTT; CDR3aa: CASSVLSGFTDTQYF
abundance: NA; j_gene: TRBJ2-1; d_gene: TRBD2; v_gene: TRBV5-1; CDR3nt: TGCGCCAGCAGCTTGGGGTCTAGCGGGGGGCCCTACAATGAGCAGTTCTTC; CDR3aa: CASSLGSSGGPYNEQFF
abundance: NA; j_gene: TRBJ2-1; d_gene: NA; v_gene: TRBV4-1; CDR3nt: TGCGCCAGCAGCCAAGAAGTGGGGGGGCCTAATGAGCAGTTCTTC; CDR3aa: CASSQEVGGPNEQFF
abundance: NA; j_gene: TRBJ2-7; d_gene: TRBD1; v_gene: TRBV27; CDR3nt: TGTGCCAGCAGTTTACGAGGACAGGGGGCTTACGAGCAGTACTTC; CDR3aa: CASSLRGQGAYEQYF
abundance: NA; j_gene: TRBJ1-4; d_gene: NA; v_gene: TRBV5-1; CDR3nt: TGCGCCAGCAGCGACAGCTTTACAACTAATGAAAAACTGTTTTTT; CDR3aa: CASSDSFTTNEKLFF
abundance: NA; j_gene: TRBJ2-2; d_gene: NA; v_gene: TRBV9; CDR3nt: TGTGCCAGCAGCGCTGGGAGCGGGTGGACCGGGGAGCTGTTTTTT; CDR3aa: CASSAGSGWTGELFF
abundance: NA; j_gene: TRBJ2-2; d_gene: TRBD1; v_gene: TRBV5-1; CDR3nt: TGCGCCAGCAGCTCGAAACTAAGGACAGGGCCCACCGGGGAGCTGTTTTTT; CDR3aa: CASSSKLRTGPTGELFF
abundance: NA; j_gene: TRBJ1-1; d_gene: NA; v_gene: TRBV5-6; CDR3nt: TGTGCCAGCAGCTCCGGCCGGGCCGGGGTTATTGTGAACACTGAAGCTTTCTTT; CDR3aa: CASSSGRAGVIVNTEAFF
abundance: NA; j_gene: TRBJ1-2; d_gene: NA; v_gene: TRBV2; CDR3nt: TGTGCCAGCAGCGAGCCGGGACAAGTCGTTAGCTATGGCTACACCTTC; CDR3aa: CASSEPGQVVSYGYTF
abundance: NA; j_gene: TRBJ1-2; d_gene: NA; v_gene: TRBV2; CDR3nt: TGTGCCAGCAGTGGCGCGGCCAACTATGGCTACACCTTC; CDR3aa: CASSGAANYGYTF
abundance: NA; j_gene: TRBJ1-4; d_gene: NA; v_gene: TRBV19; CDR3nt: TGTGCCAGTAGTGTGGACAGATCGGGAGAAAAACTGTTTTTT; CDR3aa: CASSVDRSGEKLFF
abundance: NA; j_gene: TRBJ2-2; d_gene: TRBD1; v_gene: TRBV11-2; CDR3nt: TGTGCCAGCAGCCGAGATAGGACAGGGGGCTCCGGGGAGCTGTTTTTT; CDR3aa: CASSRDRTGGSGELFF
abundance: NA; j_gene: TRBJ1-2; d_gene: NA; v_gene: TRBV7-8; CDR3nt: TGTGCCAGCAGCCCCGAGCGGTCCTTCCACTATGGCTACACCTTC; CDR3aa: CASSPERSFHYGYTF
abundance: NA; j_gene: TRBJ2-1; d_gene: NA; v_gene: TRBV28; CDR3nt: TGTGCCAGCAGTACAAGGGGAGGAACCTACAATGAGCAGTTCTTC; CDR3aa: CASSTRGGTYNEQFF
abundance: NA; j_gene: TRBJ2-7; d_gene: NA; v_gene: TRBV29-1; CDR3nt: TGCAGCGTTCAGGACAGCGGCACCTACGAGCAGTACTTC; CDR3aa: CSVQDSGTYEQYF
abundance: NA; j_gene: TRBJ2-5; d_gene: NA; v_gene: TRBV4-2; CDR3nt: TGTGCCAGCAGCCAAGGTGGAGGGCGGGCGGAGACCCAGTACTTC; CDR3aa: CASSQGGGRAETQYF
abundance: few; j_gene: TRBJ2-3; d_gene: NA; v_gene: TRBV29-1; CDR3nt: TGCAGCGTTGAGTTGCAGGCTGATACGCAGTATTTT; CDR3aa: CSVELQADTQYF
abundance: few; j_gene: TRBJ2-5; d_gene: NA; v_gene: TRBV7-7; CDR3nt: TGTGCTAGCAGCCAGGGACTTAAGGAGACCCAGTACTTC; CDR3aa: CASSQGLKETQYF
abundance: few; j_gene: TRBJ2-7; d_gene: TRBD2; v_gene: TRBV25-1; CDR3nt: TGTGCCAGCAGTGAGGGACTAGCGAATTCCTACGAGCAGTACTTC; CDR3aa: CASSEGLANSYEQYF
abundance: NA; j_gene: TRBJ2-5; d_gene: NA; v_gene: TRBV4-1; CDR3nt: TGCGCCAGCAGCCAAGACGGTGGAGGACCTATCCAAGAGACCCAGTACTTC; CDR3aa: CASSQDGGGPIQETQYF
abundance: NA; j_gene: TRBJ2-3; d_gene: TRBD1; v_gene: TRBV5-1; CDR3nt: TGCGCCAGCAGCTTTCTCGGGACAGACGGAGATACGCAGTATTTT; CDR3aa: CASSFLGTDGDTQYF
abundance: NA; j_gene: TRBJ2-5; d_gene: TRBD1; v_gene: TRBV10-1; CDR3nt: TGCGCCAGCAGTCCAGACAGGGTTCAAGAGACCCAGTACTTC; CDR3aa: CASSPDRVQETQYF
abundance: NA; j_gene: TRBJ2-7; d_gene: TRBD1; v_gene: TRBV19; CDR3nt: TGTGCCAGTAGTCCTCGGGGACAGCAATACGAGCAGTACTTC; CDR3aa: CASSPRGQQYEQYF
abundance: NA; j_gene: TRBJ1-3; d_gene: NA; v_gene: TRBV29-1; CDR3nt: TGCAGCGTTGTTACAGCAGGAAACACCATATATTTT; CDR3aa: CSVVTAGNTIYF
abundance: NA; j_gene: TRBJ2-2; d_gene: NA; v_gene: TRBV7-8; CDR3nt: TGTGCCAGCAGCTTAGCGGGCCCCGGGGAGCTGTTTTTT; CDR3aa: CASSLAGPGELFF
abundance: NA; j_gene: TRBJ2-1; d_gene: TRBD2; v_gene: TRBV7-9; CDR3nt: TGTGCCAGCAGCCGTGGACTAGCCCGAACTTACAATGAGCAGTTCTTC; CDR3aa: CASSRGLARTYNEQFF
abundance: NA; j_gene: TRBJ1-4; d_gene: TRBD1; v_gene: TRBV4-1; CDR3nt: TGCGCCAGCAGCTGGGGGTACGGACAGGGCGCAACTAATGAAAAACTGTTTTTT; CDR3aa: CASSWGYGQGATNEKLFF
abundance: NA; j_gene: TRBJ2-3; d_gene: NA; v_gene: TRBV28; CDR3nt: TGTGCCACCCTGGGTGTGGGGGAGGGCACAGATACGCAGTATTTT; CDR3aa: CATLGVGEGTDTQYF
abundance: few; j_gene: TRBJ2-6; d_gene: TRBD1; v_gene: TRBV29-1; CDR3nt: TGCAGCGTCTACGGGACAGGGGGCTCTGGGGCCAACGTCCTGACTTTC; CDR3aa: CSVYGTGGSGANVLTF
abundance: NA; j_gene: TRBJ2-5; d_gene: TRBD2; v_gene: TRBV6-1; CDR3nt: TGTGCCAGCATACTAGCGGGGGGGCAAGAGACCCAGTACTTC; CDR3aa: CASILAGGQETQYF
abundance: NA; j_gene: TRBJ1-5; d_gene: TRBD1; v_gene: TRBV28; CDR3nt: TGTGCCAGCAGTTTGACAGGGGGCCATCAGCCCCAGCATTTT; CDR3aa: CASSLTGGHQPQHF
abundance: NA; j_gene: TRBJ2-7; d_gene: TRBD2; v_gene: TRBV4-1; CDR3nt: TGCGCCAGCAGCCAAGGGGGACTAGCCTACGAGCAGTACTTC; CDR3aa: CASSQGGLAYEQYF
abundance: few; j_gene: TRBJ1-1; d_gene: NA; v_gene: TRBV5-1; CDR3nt: TGCGCCAGCAGCTTGGATTCCCGGGGGGAAGCTTTCTTT; CDR3aa: CASSLDSRGEAFF
abundance: NA; j_gene: TRBJ2-2; d_gene: NA; v_gene: TRBV13; CDR3nt: TGTGCCAGCAGCTTAGAGTGGGGGGTCGGCACCGGGGAGCTGTTTTTT; CDR3aa: CASSLEWGVGTGELFF
abundance: NA; j_gene: TRBJ2-7; d_gene: TRBD1; v_gene: TRBV4-3; CDR3nt: TGCGCCAGCAGTCCTGGGACAGGTGGCTACGAGCAGTACTTC; CDR3aa: CASSPGTGGYEQYF
abundance: NA; j_gene: TRBJ1-4; d_gene: TRBD1; v_gene: TRBV15; CDR3nt: TGTGCCACCAGCAGAGATGCAGGGGGCGTCGGTGAAAAACTGTTTTTT; CDR3aa: CATSRDAGGVGEKLFF
abundance: NA; j_gene: TRBJ1-2; d_gene: TRBD1; v_gene: TRBV19; CDR3nt: TGTGCCAGTAGTCTACAGGGGCGCTATGGCTACACCTTC; CDR3aa: CASSLQGRYGYTF
abundance: NA; j_gene: TRBJ1-1; d_gene: TRBD1; v_gene: TRBV11-2; CDR3nt: TGTGCCAGCAGCTCATTATCAGTCAGGGGGCGGGCGGACACTGAAGCTTTCTTT; CDR3aa: CASSSLSVRGRADTEAFF
abundance: NA; j_gene: TRBJ2-3; d_gene: NA; v_gene: TRBV7-6; CDR3nt: TGTGCCAGCAGCCAGGGCACAGATACGCAGTATTTT; CDR3aa: CASSQGTDTQYF
abundance: NA; j_gene: TRBJ1-1; d_gene: NA; v_gene: TRBV6-5; CDR3nt: TGTGCCAGCAGTTATCGGCAGGGGAACATTGAAGCTTTCTTT; CDR3aa: CASSYRQGNIEAFF
abundance: few; j_gene: TRBJ2-3; d_gene: NA; v_gene: TRBV4-1; CDR3nt: TGCGCCAGCAGCCCCGGGGGTAGCGTCGAGGGAAGCACAGATACGCAGTATTTT; CDR3aa: CASSPGGSVEGSTDTQYF
abundance: NA; j_gene: TRBJ2-5; d_gene: TRBD1; v_gene: TRBV28; CDR3nt: TGTGCCAGCAGACCACGGGACAGGGATCAAGAGACCCAGTACTTC; CDR3aa: CASRPRDRDQETQYF
abundance: few; j_gene: TRBJ2-1; d_gene: NA; v_gene: TRBV18; CDR3nt: TGTGCCAGCTCACCGGGGGGATACAATGAGCAGTTCTTC; CDR3aa: CASSPGGYNEQFF
abundance: NA; j_gene: TRBJ1-1; d_gene: NA; v_gene: TRBV5-4; CDR3nt: TGTGCCAGCAGCTTTCGGACAATGAACACTGAAGCTTTCTTT; CDR3aa: CASSFRTMNTEAFF
abundance: NA; j_gene: TRBJ1-2; d_gene: TRBD1; v_gene: TRBV7-2; CDR3nt: TGTGCCAGCAGCTTAGATTCGGACAGGCCAGGCTACACCTTC; CDR3aa: CASSLDSDRPGYTF
abundance: NA; j_gene: TRBJ2-7; d_gene: NA; v_gene: TRBV7-3; CDR3nt: TGTGCCAGCAGCTTAGAAGGGGGTGGCTCCTACGAGCAGTACTTC; CDR3aa: CASSLEGGGSYEQYF
abundance: NA; j_gene: TRBJ2-7; d_gene: TRBD1; v_gene: TRBV5-1; CDR3nt: TGCGCCAGCAGCTTGGAGGGGGCAGGGGAAGCGGAGCAGTACTTC; CDR3aa: CASSLEGAGEAEQYF
abundance: NA; j_gene: TRBJ1-5; d_gene: TRBD1; v_gene: TRBV29-1; CDR3nt: TGCAGCGTCGGGACAGGGGATAGTCAGCCCCAGCATTTT; CDR3aa: CSVGTGDSQPQHF